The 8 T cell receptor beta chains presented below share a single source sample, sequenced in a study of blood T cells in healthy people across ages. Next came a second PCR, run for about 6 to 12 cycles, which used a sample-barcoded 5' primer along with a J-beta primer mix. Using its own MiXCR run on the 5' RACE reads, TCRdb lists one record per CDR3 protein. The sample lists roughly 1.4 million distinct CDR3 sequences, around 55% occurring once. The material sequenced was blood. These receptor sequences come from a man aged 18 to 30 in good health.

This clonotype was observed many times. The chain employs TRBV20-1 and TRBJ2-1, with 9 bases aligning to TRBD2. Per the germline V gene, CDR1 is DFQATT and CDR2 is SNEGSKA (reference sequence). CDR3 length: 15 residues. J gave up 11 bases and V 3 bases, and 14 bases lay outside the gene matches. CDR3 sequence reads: CSASPGGGGAKQQFF. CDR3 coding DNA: TGCAGTGCTAGCCCCGGAGGCGGGGGGGCCAAACAGCAGTTCTTC.

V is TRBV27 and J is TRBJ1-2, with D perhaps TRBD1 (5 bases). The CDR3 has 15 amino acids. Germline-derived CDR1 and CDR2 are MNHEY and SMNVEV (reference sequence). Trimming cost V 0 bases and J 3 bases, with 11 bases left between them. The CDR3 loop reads CASSLSRGPYYGYTF. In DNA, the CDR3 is TGTGCCAGCAGTTTATCCCGGGGACCCTACTATGGCTACACCTTC.

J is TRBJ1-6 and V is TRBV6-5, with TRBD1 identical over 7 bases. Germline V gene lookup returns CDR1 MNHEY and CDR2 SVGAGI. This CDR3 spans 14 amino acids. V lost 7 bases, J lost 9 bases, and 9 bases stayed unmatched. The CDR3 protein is CASNQDRDGSPLHF. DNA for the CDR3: TGTGCCAGCAACCAAGACAGGGATGGTTCACCCCTCCACTTT.

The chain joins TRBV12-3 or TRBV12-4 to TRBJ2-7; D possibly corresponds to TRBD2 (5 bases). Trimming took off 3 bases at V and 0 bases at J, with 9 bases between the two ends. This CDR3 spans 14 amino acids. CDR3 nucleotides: TGTGCCAGCAGTTTCCGGGGATTCTCCTACGAGCAGTACTTC. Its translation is CASSFRGFSYEQYF.

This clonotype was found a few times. CDR3 bases: TGTGCCAGCAGTTTGGAACAGGGAACTGAAGCTTTCTTT. The encoded protein is CASSLEQGTEAFF. The chain couples TRBV12-3 or TRBV12-4 to TRBJ1-1, with D perhaps matching TRBD1 (6 bases). V lost 3 bases to trimming and J lost 5 bases, with 10 bases between them. CDR3 size: 13 residues.

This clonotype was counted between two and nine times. The CDR3 nucleotides read TGTGCCTCACAGGACAGCAGCTCCTACGAGCAGTACTTC. It translates to CASQDSSSYEQYF. The chain uses TRBV7-9 and TRBJ2-7, with a weak D call TRBD1 (6 bases). The CDR3 extends over 13 amino acids. Between the trimmed V and J ends, which lost 11 bases and 0 bases, there was a span of 14 bases. Germline CDR1 reads SEHNR; CDR2 reads FQNEAQ (reference sequence).

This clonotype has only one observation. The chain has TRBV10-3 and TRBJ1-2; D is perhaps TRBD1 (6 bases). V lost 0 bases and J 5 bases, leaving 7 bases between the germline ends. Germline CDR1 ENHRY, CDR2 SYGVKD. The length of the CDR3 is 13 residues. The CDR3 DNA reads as TGTGCCATCAGTGAGTCGGACAGATATGGCTACACCTTC. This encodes CAISESDRYGYTF.

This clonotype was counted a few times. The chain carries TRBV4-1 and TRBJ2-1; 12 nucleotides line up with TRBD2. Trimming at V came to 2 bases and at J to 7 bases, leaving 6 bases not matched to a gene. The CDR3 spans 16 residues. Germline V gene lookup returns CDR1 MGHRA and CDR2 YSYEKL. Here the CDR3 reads CASSQRLAGVKNEQFF. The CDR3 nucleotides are TGCGCCAGCAGCCAAAGACTAGCGGGAGTGAAGAATGAGCAGTTCTTC.